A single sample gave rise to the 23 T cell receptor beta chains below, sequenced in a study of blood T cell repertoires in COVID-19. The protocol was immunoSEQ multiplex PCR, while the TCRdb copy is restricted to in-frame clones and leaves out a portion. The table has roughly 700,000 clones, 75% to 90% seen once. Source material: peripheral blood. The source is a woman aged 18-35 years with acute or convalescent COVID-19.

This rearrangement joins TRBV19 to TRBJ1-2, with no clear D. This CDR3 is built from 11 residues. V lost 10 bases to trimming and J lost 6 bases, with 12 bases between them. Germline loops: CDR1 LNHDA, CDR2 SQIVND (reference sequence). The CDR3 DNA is TGTGCCACCCGACGGGTAGATGGCTACACCTTC. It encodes CATRRVDGYTF.

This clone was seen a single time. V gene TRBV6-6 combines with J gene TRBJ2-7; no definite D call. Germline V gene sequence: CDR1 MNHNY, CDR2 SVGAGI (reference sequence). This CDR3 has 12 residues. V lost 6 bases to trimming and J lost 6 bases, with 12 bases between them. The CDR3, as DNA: TGTGCCAGCAGCTCAAAATCAGGCGAGCAGTACTTC. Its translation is CASSSKSGEQYF.

In DNA, the CDR3 is TGTGCCAGTCAGGGGGGCCTAAACTATGGCTACACCTTC. It yields the protein CASQGGLNYGYTF. This chain links TRBV28 with TRBJ1-2; 7 bases match TRBD1. V lost 9 bases, J lost 2 bases, and 6 bases stayed unmatched. CDR1 MDHEN and CDR2 SYDVKM come from the germline V gene. This CDR3 is 13 amino acids long.

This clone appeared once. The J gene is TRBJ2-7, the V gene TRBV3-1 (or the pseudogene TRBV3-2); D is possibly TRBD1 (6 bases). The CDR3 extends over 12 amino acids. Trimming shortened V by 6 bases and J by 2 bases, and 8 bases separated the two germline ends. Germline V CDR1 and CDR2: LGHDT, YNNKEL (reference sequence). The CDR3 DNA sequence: TGTGCCAGCAGAGGGGGTGCCTACGAGCAGTACTTC. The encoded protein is CASRGGAYEQYF.

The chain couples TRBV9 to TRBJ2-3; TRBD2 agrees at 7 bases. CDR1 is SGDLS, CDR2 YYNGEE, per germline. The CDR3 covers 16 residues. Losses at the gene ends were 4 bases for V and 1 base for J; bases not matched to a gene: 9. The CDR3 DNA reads TGTGCCAGCAGCCCTCGTTGGGGAGGGCGCACAGATACGCAGTATTTT. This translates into CASSPRWGGRTDTQYF.

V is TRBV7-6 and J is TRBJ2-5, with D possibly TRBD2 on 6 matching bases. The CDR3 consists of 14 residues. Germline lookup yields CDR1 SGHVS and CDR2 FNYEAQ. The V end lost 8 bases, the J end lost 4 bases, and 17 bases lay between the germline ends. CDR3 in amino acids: CASGLLLSGETQYF. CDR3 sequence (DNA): TGTGCCAGCGGACTCCTTCTTAGCGGAGAGACCCAGTACTTC. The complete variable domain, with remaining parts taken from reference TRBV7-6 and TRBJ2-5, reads GAGVSQSPRYKVTKRGQDVALRCDPISGHVSLYWYRQALGQGPEFLTYFNYEAQQDKSGLPNDRFSAERPEGSISTLTIQRTEQRDSAMYRCASGLLLSGETQYFGPGTRLLVL.

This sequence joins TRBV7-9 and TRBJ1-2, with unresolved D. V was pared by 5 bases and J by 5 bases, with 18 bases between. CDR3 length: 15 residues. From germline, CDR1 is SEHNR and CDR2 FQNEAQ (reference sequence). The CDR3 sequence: CASSPPAASPYGYTF. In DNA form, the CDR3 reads TGTGCCAGCAGCCCTCCGGCGGCCTCTCCTTATGGCTACACCTTC.

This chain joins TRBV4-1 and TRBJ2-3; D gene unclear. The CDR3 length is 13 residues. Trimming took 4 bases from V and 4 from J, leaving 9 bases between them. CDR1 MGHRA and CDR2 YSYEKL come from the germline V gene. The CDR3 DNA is TGCGCCAGCAGCCCCCGAGCACCAGATACGCAGTATTTT. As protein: CASSPRAPDTQYF.

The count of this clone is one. CDR3 amino acids: CASSLVEGALTEAFF. The CDR3 DNA is TGTGCCAGCAGCTTAGTAGAAGGGGCTCTCACTGAAGCTTTCTTT. The chain carries TRBV7-9 and TRBJ1-1, with D tentatively TRBD1 (5 bases). Deletions cut 1 base from V and 4 bases from J, with 13 bases between. CDR3 length equals 15 residues. Germline CDR1 reads SEHNR; CDR2 reads FQNEAQ (reference sequence).

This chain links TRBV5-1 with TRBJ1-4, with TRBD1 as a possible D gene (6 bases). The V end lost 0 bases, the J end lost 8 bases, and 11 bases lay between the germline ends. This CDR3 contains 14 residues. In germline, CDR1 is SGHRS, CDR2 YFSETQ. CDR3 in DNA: TGCGCCAGCAGCTTGGGGGGGCGAGGGGAAAAACTGTTTTTT. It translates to CASSLGGRGEKLFF.

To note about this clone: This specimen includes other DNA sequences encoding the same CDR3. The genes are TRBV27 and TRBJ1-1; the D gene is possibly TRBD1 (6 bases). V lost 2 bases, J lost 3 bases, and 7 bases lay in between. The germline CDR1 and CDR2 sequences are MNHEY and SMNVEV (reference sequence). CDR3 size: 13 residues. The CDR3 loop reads CASSLRGYTEAFF. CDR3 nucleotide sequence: TGTGCCAGCAGTTTAAGGGGGTACACTGAAGCTTTCTTT.

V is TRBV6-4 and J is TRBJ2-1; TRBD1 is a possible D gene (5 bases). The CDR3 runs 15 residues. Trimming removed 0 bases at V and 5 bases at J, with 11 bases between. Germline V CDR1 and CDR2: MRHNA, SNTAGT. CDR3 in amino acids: CASSDSWGANNEQFF. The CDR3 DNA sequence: TGTGCCAGCAGTGACTCATGGGGCGCAAACAATGAGCAGTTCTTC.

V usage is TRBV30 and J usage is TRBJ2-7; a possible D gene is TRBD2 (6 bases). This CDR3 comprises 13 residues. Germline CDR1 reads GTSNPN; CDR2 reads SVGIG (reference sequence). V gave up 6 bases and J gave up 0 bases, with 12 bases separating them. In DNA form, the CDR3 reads TGTGCCTGTTTAGCGGCGAGCTCCTACGAGCAGTACTTC. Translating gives CACLAASSYEQYF.

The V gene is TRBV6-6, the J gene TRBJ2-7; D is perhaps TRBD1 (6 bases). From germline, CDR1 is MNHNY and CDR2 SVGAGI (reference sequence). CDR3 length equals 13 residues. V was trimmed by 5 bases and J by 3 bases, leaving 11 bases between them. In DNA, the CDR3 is TGTGCCAGCAGTCAAGGGGGTTACTACGAGCAGTACTTC. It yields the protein CASSQGGYYEQYF.

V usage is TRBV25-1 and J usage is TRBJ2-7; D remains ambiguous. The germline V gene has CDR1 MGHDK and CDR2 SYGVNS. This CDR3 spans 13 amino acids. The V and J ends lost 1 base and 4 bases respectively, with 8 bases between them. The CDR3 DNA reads TGTGCCAGCAGTGAATCCCAGTTTTACGAGCAGTACTTC. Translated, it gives CASSESQFYEQYF.

The CDR3, as DNA: TGTGCCAGCAGTTTAGGGGGACAGGGAATCTCCGGAAACACCATATATTTT. Amino acids: CASSLGGQGISGNTIYF. V gene TRBV27 combines with J gene TRBJ1-3; the match to TRBD1 covers 9 bases. This CDR3 contains 17 residues. With 2 bases clipped from V and 4 bases from J, the junction kept 9 bases outside the gene matches. Germline V gene lookup returns CDR1 MNHEY and CDR2 SMNVEV (reference sequence).

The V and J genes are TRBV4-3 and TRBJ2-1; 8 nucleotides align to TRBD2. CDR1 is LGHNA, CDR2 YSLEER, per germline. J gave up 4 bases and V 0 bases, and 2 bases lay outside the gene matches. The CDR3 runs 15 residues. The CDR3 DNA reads TGCGCCAGCAGCCAAGACGGGGGGGTGTACAATGAGCAGTTCTTC. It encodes CASSQDGGVYNEQFF.

The CDR3 protein is CASSLTGNEQFF. CDR3 DNA sequence: TGTGCCAGCAGCCTCACCGGGAATGAGCAGTTCTTC. The chain is built from TRBV27 and TRBJ2-1; D not resolved. The germline V and J ends were trimmed by 6 bases and 7 bases, with 10 bases remaining between them. The V gene's germline CDR1 is MNHEY and CDR2 SMNVEV (reference sequence). This CDR3 comprises 12 residues.

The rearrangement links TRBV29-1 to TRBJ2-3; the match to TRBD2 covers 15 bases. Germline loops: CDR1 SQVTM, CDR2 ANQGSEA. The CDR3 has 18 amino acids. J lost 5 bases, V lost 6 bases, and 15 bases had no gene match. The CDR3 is CSVLSGLAGGLGKDTQYF. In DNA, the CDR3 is TGCAGCGTCCTCTCCGGACTAGCGGGGGGGCTGGGAAAAGATACGCAGTATTTT.

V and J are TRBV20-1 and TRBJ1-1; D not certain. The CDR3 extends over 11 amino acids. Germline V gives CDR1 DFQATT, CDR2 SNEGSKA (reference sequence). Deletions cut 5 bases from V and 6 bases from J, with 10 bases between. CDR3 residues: CSAQKKPEAFF. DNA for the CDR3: TGCAGTGCTCAAAAGAAGCCTGAAGCTTTCTTT.

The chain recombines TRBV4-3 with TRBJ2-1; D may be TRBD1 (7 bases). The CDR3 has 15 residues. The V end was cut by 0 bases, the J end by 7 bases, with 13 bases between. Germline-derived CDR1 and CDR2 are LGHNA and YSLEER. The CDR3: CASSQDRGAGNEQFF. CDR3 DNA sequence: TGCGCCAGCAGCCAAGACAGGGGGGCTGGAAATGAGCAGTTCTTC.

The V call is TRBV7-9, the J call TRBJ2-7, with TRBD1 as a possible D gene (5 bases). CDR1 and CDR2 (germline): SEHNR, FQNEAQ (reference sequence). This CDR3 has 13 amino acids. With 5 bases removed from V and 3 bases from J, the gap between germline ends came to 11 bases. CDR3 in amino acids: CASSLTGVYEQYF. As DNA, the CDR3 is TGTGCCAGCAGCCTCACAGGAGTCTACGAGCAGTACTTC.

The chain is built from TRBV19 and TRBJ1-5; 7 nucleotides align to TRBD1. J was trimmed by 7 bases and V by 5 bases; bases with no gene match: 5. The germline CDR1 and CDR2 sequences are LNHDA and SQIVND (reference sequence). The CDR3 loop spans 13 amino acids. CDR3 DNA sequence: TGTGCCAGTAGTGTCGACAGGGACCAGCCCCAGCATTTT. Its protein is CASSVDRDQPQHF.